This TCR beta chain was sequenced for a study of blood T cell repertoires in COVID-19. About the study: COVID-19 samples, acute and convalescent, were from the United States, Italy and Spain. T cells, B-cell-depleted T cells, or PBMCs supplied cDNA or gDNA.

As processed by the authors: Estimated nucleated cell counts came from reference gene primer amplification. Using immunoSEQ multiplex PCR, the repertoire was profiled, and TCRdb retains in-frame clones only, with some absent. Clonal size and the V and J genes are those of that table, whereas D and trimming came from the DNA. The sample has about 24,000 clones, approximately 89% seen once. This TCR was sampled from a human donor in a cohort sampled during active COVID-19. Sequences were obtained from peripheral blood.

The CDR3 DNA is TGTGCCAGCAGCTCCAGGACTAGCGGAGGCTACAATGAGCAGTTCTTC. Translated, it gives CASSSRTSGGYNEQFF. The chain is built from TRBV7-6 and TRBJ2-1; the match to TRBD2 covers 10 bases. The CDR3 runs to 16 residues. Looked up from germline, CDR1 is SGHVS and CDR2 is FNYEAQ. With 4 bases clipped from V and 3 bases from J, the junction kept 6 bases outside the gene matches.